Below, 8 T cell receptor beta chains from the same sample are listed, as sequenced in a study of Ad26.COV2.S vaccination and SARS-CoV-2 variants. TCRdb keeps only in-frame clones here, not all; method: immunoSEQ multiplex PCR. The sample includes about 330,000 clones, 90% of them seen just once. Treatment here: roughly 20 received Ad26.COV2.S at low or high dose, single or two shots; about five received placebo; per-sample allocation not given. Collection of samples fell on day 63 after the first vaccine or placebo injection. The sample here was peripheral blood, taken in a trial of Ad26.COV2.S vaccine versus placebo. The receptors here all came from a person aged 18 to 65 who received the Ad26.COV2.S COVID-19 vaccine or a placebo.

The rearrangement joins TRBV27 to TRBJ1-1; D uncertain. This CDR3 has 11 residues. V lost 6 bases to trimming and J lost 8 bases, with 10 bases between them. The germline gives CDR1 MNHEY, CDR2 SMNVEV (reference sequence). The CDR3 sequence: CASRSQEEAFF. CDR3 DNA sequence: TGTGCCAGCAGATCCCAGGAGGAAGCTTTCTTT.

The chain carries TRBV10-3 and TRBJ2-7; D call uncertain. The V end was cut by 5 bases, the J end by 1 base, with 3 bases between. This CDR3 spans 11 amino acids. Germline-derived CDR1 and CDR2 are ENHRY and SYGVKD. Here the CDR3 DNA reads TGTGCCATCAGTCAATCCTACGAGCAGTACTTC. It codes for CAISQSYEQYF.

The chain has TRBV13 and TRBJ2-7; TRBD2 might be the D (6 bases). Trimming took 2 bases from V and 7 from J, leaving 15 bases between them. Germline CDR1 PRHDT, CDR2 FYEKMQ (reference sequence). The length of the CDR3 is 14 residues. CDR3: CASSLHVAGGEQYF. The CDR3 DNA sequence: TGTGCCAGCAGCTTACACGTTGCCGGGGGTGAGCAGTACTTC.

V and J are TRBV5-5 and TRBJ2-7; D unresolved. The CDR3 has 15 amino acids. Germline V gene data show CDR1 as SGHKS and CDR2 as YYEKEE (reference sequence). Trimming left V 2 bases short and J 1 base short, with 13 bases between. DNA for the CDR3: TGTGCCAGCAGCTTAACTCCGGACGTTTCCTACGAGCAGTACGTC. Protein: CASSLTPDVSYEQYV.

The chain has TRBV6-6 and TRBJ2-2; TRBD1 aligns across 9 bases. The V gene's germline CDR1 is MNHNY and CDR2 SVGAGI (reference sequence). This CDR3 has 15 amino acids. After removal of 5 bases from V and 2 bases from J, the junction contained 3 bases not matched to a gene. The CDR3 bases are TGTGCCAGCAGTCCGGACAGGGGAAACACCGGGGAGCTGTTTTTT. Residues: CASSPDRGNTGELFF.

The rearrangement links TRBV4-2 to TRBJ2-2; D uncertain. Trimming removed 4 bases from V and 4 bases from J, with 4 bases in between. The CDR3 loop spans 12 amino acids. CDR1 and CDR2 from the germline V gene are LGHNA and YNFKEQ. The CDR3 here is CASSPITGELFF. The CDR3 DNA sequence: TGTGCCAGCAGCCCTATCACCGGGGAGCTGTTTTTT.

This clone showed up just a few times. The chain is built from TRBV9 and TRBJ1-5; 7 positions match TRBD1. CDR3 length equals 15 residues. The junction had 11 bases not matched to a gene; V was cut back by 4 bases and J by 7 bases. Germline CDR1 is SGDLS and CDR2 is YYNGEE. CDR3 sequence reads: CASSRQGGQGQPQHF. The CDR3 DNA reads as TGTGCCAGCAGCAGGCAGGGGGGTCAGGGCCAGCCCCAGCATTTT.

Written as DNA, the CDR3 is TGTGCCAGCAGCTCCGACAGGGGCTACAATGAGCAGTTCTTC. The encoded protein is CASSSDRGYNEQFF. The rearrangement joins TRBV13 to TRBJ2-1; 8 bases line up with TRBD1. This CDR3 spans 14 amino acids. The junction had 2 bases not matched to a gene; V was cut back by 4 bases and J by 3 bases. CDR1 and CDR2 (germline): PRHDT, FYEKMQ (reference sequence).